The 5 T cell receptor beta chains below were found in one sample sequenced in a study of spatial heterogeneity in lung cancer. TCRdb independently ran MiXCR on the 5' RACE reads; one entry per CDR3 protein. The sample holds roughly 36,000 distinct CDR3 sequences, 4.5% to 6% seen once. Time point in this sample: sample taken at primary tumor resection. Unsorted whole RNA of tumor, nontumor lung or frozen PBMC was sequenced. Sample: PBMCs, taken at surgery. These receptors all stem from a male donor with early-stage non-small cell lung cancer.

This clonotype was counted at least ten times. The rearrangement links TRBV7-2 to TRBJ2-3; TRBD2 agrees at 13 bases. The germline V gene has CDR1 SGHTA and CDR2 FQGNSA. Germline trimming cut 6 bases from V and 5 bases from J; bases unmatched to any gene: 2. The CDR3 consists of 14 residues. CDR3 residues: CASRGLAGIDTQYF. As DNA, the CDR3 is TGTGCCAGCAGGGGACTAGCGGGGATAGATACGCAGTATTTT.

Many counts were recorded for this clonotype. The chain recombines TRBV5-4 with TRBJ2-5; TRBD2 might be the D (5 bases). Germline CDR1 reads SGHNT; CDR2 reads YYREEE (reference sequence). The CDR3 consists of 13 residues. V lost 4 bases and J 3 bases, leaving 10 bases between the germline ends. CDR3 amino acids: CASSQRTEETQYF. CDR3 nucleotides: TGTGCCAGCAGCCAAAGGACTGAAGAGACCCAGTACTTC.

This clonotype has at least ten counts. The genes are TRBV6-1 and TRBJ2-7; TRBD2 agrees at 8 bases. Germline V gene sequence: CDR1 MNHNS, CDR2 SASEGT. CDR3 size: 15 residues. V was clipped by 5 bases and J by 2 bases; unmatched bases: 8. The CDR3 DNA reads TGTGCCAGCAGTCGTACTAGCGGCGACACCTACGAGCAGTACTTC. Its protein is CASSRTSGDTYEQYF.

This clonotype was picked up a small number of times. This chain uses TRBV2 with TRBJ1-2; 7 bases are a match to TRBD1. CDR3 size: 13 residues. With 7 bases clipped from V and 8 bases from J, the junction kept 10 bases outside the gene matches. Germline V gives CDR1 SNHLY, CDR2 FYNNEI. The CDR3 DNA reads TGTGCCAGCACGGGCGACAGGGCGGGGGGCTACACCTTC. Its protein product is CASTGDRAGGYTF.

This clonotype was observed a few times. The gene calls are TRBV5-1 and TRBJ2-7; 7 positions match TRBD1. The V gene end was trimmed by 3 bases and the J gene end by 2 bases; junction bases not matched to a gene: 8. Germline CDR1 reads SGHRS; CDR2 reads YFSETQ. The CDR3 sequence is 15 residues long. This CDR3 is CASSSGQAGAYEQYF. CDR3 in DNA: TGCGCCAGCAGCTCTGGACAGGCTGGGGCCTACGAGCAGTACTTC.